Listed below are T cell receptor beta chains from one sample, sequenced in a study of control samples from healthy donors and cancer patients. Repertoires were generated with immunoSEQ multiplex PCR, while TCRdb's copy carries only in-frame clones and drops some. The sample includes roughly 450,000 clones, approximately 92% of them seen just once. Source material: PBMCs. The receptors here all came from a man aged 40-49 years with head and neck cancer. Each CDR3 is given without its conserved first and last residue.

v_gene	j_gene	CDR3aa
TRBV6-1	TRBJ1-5	ASSEIGSNQPQH
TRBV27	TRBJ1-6	ASSSGQANSPLH
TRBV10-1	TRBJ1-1	ASRPDRNTEAF
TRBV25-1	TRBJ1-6	ASTLRRQGVDSPLH
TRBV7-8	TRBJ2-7	ASSSPGTTSYEQY
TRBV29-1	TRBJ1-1	SVVDPPGAEAF
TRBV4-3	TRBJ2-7	ASSHYRAPSYEQY
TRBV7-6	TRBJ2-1	ASSYGEGPNEQF
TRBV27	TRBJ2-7	ASSWLAGGEQY
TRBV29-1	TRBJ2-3	SVEVGGRDTQY